Listed below are T cell receptor beta chains from one sample, sequenced in a study of CD8+CD57+ T cells in acquired aplastic anemia. Each CDR3 protein is one row after TCRdb ran MiXCR on the reads. The sample consists of about 470,000 distinct CDR3 sequences, more than 25% of them appearing once. The sequencing input was sorted CD4+, CD8+, or CD8+CD57+ T cells (not recorded which) from PBMCs. The receptors were sampled from a human donor with aplastic anemia. Each CDR3 is given with its conserved first and last residue. Each record gives: V gene, clone size, CDR3 protein. Some rows mark clone size as missing; the rest say once, few, many or name a class of expanded clone.

v_gene: TRBV24-1
abundance: -
CDR3aa: CATSEPGRGNEQFF

v_gene: TRBV12-3/TRBV12-4
abundance: -
CDR3aa: CASIPGQGQPSTDTQYF

v_gene: TRBV4-3
abundance: -
CDR3aa: CASSSYPGQDNSPLHF

v_gene: TRBV4-1
abundance: few
CDR3aa: CASSLDLAGGRGQYF

v_gene: TRBV5-8
abundance: few
CDR3aa: CASSSGRNSYEQYF

v_gene: TRBV25-1
abundance: few
CDR3aa: CASSLDHGGSGYTQYF

v_gene: TRBV12-3/TRBV12-4
abundance: many
CDR3aa: CASGSRGQSPLHF

v_gene: TRBV15
abundance: -
CDR3aa: CATSRDNCGGGVYGYTF

v_gene: TRBV2
abundance: many
CDR3aa: CASLQLQGVNTEAFF

v_gene: TRBV12-3/TRBV12-4
abundance: -
CDR3aa: CAGRPDRVAPGELFF

v_gene: TRBV20-1
abundance: -
CDR3aa: CSAGGEETQYF

v_gene: TRBV11-2
abundance: few
CDR3aa: CASSPAGNPGELFF

v_gene: TRBV10-3
abundance: -
CDR3aa: CAISAGQEIGYTF

v_gene: TRBV2
abundance: -
CDR3aa: CATQGVDSNQPQHF

v_gene: TRBV20-1
abundance: few
CDR3aa: CSATPPAGVYTAYEQYF

v_gene: TRBV7-3
abundance: many
CDR3aa: CASSKARDSNQPQHF

v_gene: TRBV5-1
abundance: many
CDR3aa: CASSPERGGETQYF

v_gene: TRBV9
abundance: many
CDR3aa: CASSVTDTYEQYF

v_gene: TRBV7-2
abundance: -
CDR3aa: CASSLRRVDQPQHF

v_gene: TRBV11-2
abundance: many
CDR3aa: CASSLFGTGNDQPQHF

v_gene: TRBV7-6
abundance: many
CDR3aa: CASSLLGREETQYF

v_gene: TRBV20-1
abundance: -
CDR3aa: CSARALGTERFETQYF

v_gene: TRBV2
abundance: -
CDR3aa: CASSDPLEETQYF

v_gene: TRBV5-6
abundance: -
CDR3aa: CASSLLRGEDHNEQFF

v_gene: TRBV5-6
abundance: many
CDR3aa: CASSTGLYEQYF

v_gene: TRBV12-3/TRBV12-4
abundance: -
CDR3aa: CASSPIWTSGRTQYF

v_gene: TRBV7-9
abundance: many
CDR3aa: CASSSYRAGGNTIYF

v_gene: TRBV12-3/TRBV12-4
abundance: few
CDR3aa: CASTYIATDTEAFF

v_gene: TRBV7-3
abundance: few
CDR3aa: CASSLLATAYNEQFF

v_gene: TRBV7-9
abundance: -
CDR3aa: CASSLGFLYF

v_gene: TRBV14
abundance: many
CDR3aa: CASSPRGNTEAFF

v_gene: TRBV19
abundance: many
CDR3aa: CASSAGHREQFF

v_gene: TRBV6-1
abundance: -
CDR3aa: CASRVPGGGELFF

v_gene: TRBV29-1
abundance: -
CDR3aa: CSVVTRTF

v_gene: TRBV29-1
abundance: many
CDR3aa: CSVSLGAGGNDGYTF

v_gene: TRBV19
abundance: -
CDR3aa: CASNRSGGRNSPLHF

v_gene: TRBV7-9
abundance: many
CDR3aa: CASSPRGEETQYF

v_gene: TRBV2
abundance: -
CDR3aa: CASSVRGQGTEQYF

v_gene: TRBV2
abundance: few
CDR3aa: CASISGLYNEQFF

v_gene: TRBV7-2
abundance: many
CDR3aa: CASHLETYEQYF

v_gene: TRBV19
abundance: once
CDR3aa: CASSIAYGQPQHF